This TCR beta chain was retrieved from a study of T-cell memory formation after mild COVID-19. This clonotype was counted only a few times. Barcoded TCR alpha and TCR beta cDNA libraries with UMIs came from 5'RACE using constant-segment primers. Each CDR3 protein is one row after TCRdb ran MiXCR on the 5' RACE reads. The sample consists of 180,000 or so distinct CDR3 sequences, approximately 10% of them appearing once. Germline CDR1 MGHDK, CDR2 SYGVNS. The junction had 9 bases not matched to a gene; V was cut back by 4 bases and J by 4 bases. This CDR3 comprises 18 residues. The receptor comes from a man aged 18 to 30 who had mild COVID-19 (a few samples of this study predate the infection). Cell type and time point are not known. Sequences were obtained from PBMCs or a T cell subset sorted from them (not recorded which). V usage is TRBV25-1 and J usage is TRBJ1-6; 11 bases are shared with TRBD1. The CDR3 here is CASSGGTGGSIYNSPLHF. In DNA, the CDR3 is TGTGCCAGCAGTGGAGGGACAGGGGGGTCTATTTATAATTCACCCCTCCACTTT. The whole variable domain, filled in from reference TRBV25-1 and TRBJ1-6, reads EADIYQTPRYLVIGTGKKITLECSQTMGHDKMYWYQQDPGMELHLIHYSYGVNSTEKGDLSSESTVSRIRTEHFPLTLESARPSHTSQYLCASSGGTGGSIYNSPLHFGNGTRLTVT.